The rows below give T cell receptor beta chains drawn from one sample of a study of shared clonotypes between healthy human individuals. Here immunoSEQ multiplex PCR was the method, and the copy in TCRdb shows in-frame clones only, minus some. The repertoire holds around 500,000 clones, less than 80% seen once, with about an eighth in the top ten. Sequenced material: PBMCs. The origin of the receptors is a middle-aged woman in good health. Some clones in this sample may be carry-over from other donors' samples. The CDR3 runs from the conserved cysteine through the conserved F or W. D genes are given only for firm matches. Expanded clones are given a class, and other clones once, few, many or no size at all.

-	-	TRBV19	TRBJ1-1	TGTGCCAGTAGTATGCGGGGCACTGAAGCTTTCTTT	CASSMRGTEAFF
-	-	TRBV5-6	TRBJ1-1	TGTGCCAGCAGCCCCACGGGGGCTGGAAGAGCTGAAGCTTTCTTT	CASSPTGAGRAEAFF
-	-	TRBV5-6	TRBJ2-7	TGTGCCAGCAGCTATTCCCTGCTAGTGGGAGGGGGCGAGCAGTACTTC	CASSYSLLVGGGEQYF
-	once	TRBV28	TRBJ2-6	TGTGCCACCCGCAACTCTGGGGCCAACGTCCTGACTTTC	CATRNSGANVLTF
-	many	TRBV4-1	TRBJ2-7	TGCGCCAGCAGCCATTCAGGGTTCGACGAGCAGTACTTC	CASSHSGFDEQYF
-	-	TRBV28	TRBJ1-3	TGTGCCAGCAGTTCGACCAGGGGCTGGGGAAACACCATATATTTT	CASSSTRGWGNTIYF
TRBD1	-	TRBV5-1	TRBJ2-1	TGCGCCAGCAGCTTAAACCCACAGGGGGTGGGTGAGCAGTTCTTC	CASSLNPQGVGEQFF
-	few	TRBV28	TRBJ2-7	TGTGCCAGCAGTTGGGAAGGGATCTCCTACGAGCAGTACTTC	CASSWEGISYEQYF
-	-	TRBV2	TRBJ2-3	TGTGCCAGCAGTGTTCAGGGGTCGGGCACAGATACGCAGTATTTT	CASSVQGSGTDTQYF
TRBD1	-	TRBV18	TRBJ1-1	TGTGCCAGCTCACCAACAGGGGGAACTGAAGCTTTCTTT	CASSPTGGTEAFF
-	-	TRBV18	TRBJ2-7	TGTGCCAGCTCACCGCAGCGAGCTGAATACGAGCAGTACTTC	CASSPQRAEYEQYF
-	few	TRBV27	TRBJ2-5	TGTGCCAGCAGTCAAGATGGGCTGCGGACCCAGTACTTC	CASSQDGLRTQYF
TRBD2	-	TRBV7-3	TRBJ2-5	TGTGCCAGCAGCTTAAGCCTAGCGGAAGAGACCCAGTACTTC	CASSLSLAEETQYF
-	few	TRBV5-1	TRBJ2-5	TGCGCCAGCAGCCCCTTCCCTTCAGAGACCCAGTACTTC	CASSPFPSETQYF
-	few	TRBV5-5	TRBJ2-7	TGTGCCAGCAGCTGGAAGACGGTAGGGCTCGAGCAGTACTTC	CASSWKTVGLEQYF
TRBD2	once	TRBV7-9	TRBJ2-1	TGTGCCAGCAGCTTAAGGACTAGCGGGAGAATCGATGAGCAGTTCTTC	CASSLRTSGRIDEQFF
TRBD1	-	TRBV9	TRBJ2-7	TGTGCCAGCAGCGTAGCTACGGGCGGGACAGGGCTAGCCGAGCAGTACTTC	CASSVATGGTGLAEQYF
-	-	TRBV7-7	TRBJ2-1	TGTGCTAGCAGCCCCACCCCTTACAATGAGCAGTTCTTC	CASSPTPYNEQFF